Listed here are 19 T cell receptor beta chains from one sample, sequenced in a study of T cells in localized non-small cell lung cancer. The assay was immunoSEQ multiplex PCR, and TCRdb's table has in-frame clones only and misses some. The sample consists of about 3,900 clones, about 29% of them appearing once. The specimen was lung tumor tissue, collected before any cancer treatment. The origin of the receptors is a male donor aged 60 or over with stage III lung adenocarcinoma.

The chain recombines TRBV29-1 with TRBJ1-2, with no clear D. V lost 6 bases and J lost 3, with 14 bases in between. In germline, CDR1 is SQVTM, CDR2 ANQGSEA. The CDR3 sequence is 13 residues long. The CDR3 DNA reads TGCAGCGTCGAGCCAGAGACTGACTATGGCTACACCTTC. This sequence encodes CSVEPETDYGYTF.

This clone was observed a few times. The chain employs TRBV9 and TRBJ2-7, with a tentative D call TRBD2 (5 bases). Germline CDR1 SGDLS, CDR2 YYNGEE. The CDR3 covers 13 residues. Trimming cost V 4 bases and J 0 bases, with 8 bases left between them. In DNA form, the CDR3 reads TGTGCCAGCAGCCCGAGGGCCTCCTACGAGCAGTACTTC. Translated, it gives CASSPRASYEQYF.

This chain joins TRBV19 and TRBJ1-5; maybe TRBD1 (6 bases). The CDR3 totals 14 residues. The V and J ends lost 6 bases and 5 bases respectively, with 14 bases between them. Germline V CDR1 and CDR2: LNHDA, SQIVND (reference sequence). The CDR3 DNA is TGTGCCAGTAGCGTCTACAGGGAGGATCAGCCCCAGCATTTT. Its translation: CASSVYREDQPQHF.

The V call is TRBV11-3, the J call TRBJ2-1; D not resolved. This CDR3 region has 14 residues. The ends were cut back, 0 bases at V and 6 bases at J, with 9 bases in the middle. In germline, CDR1 is SGHNT, CDR2 YENEEA. In DNA form, the CDR3 reads TGTGCCAGCAGCTTAGAACAGAACCGCAATGAGCAGTTCTTC. It specifies CASSLEQNRNEQFF.

By share, this clone counts as medium-sized. The chain links TRBV6-8 to TRBJ1-2, with 8 bases lining up with TRBD1. CDR3 length equals 14 residues. Germline values: CDR1 MNHGY, CDR2 SAAAGT. The ends lost 6 bases at V and 3 bases at J; junction bases unmatched: 6. In DNA, the CDR3 is TGTGCCAGCAGGCTAACAGGGGGTGACTATGGCTACACCTTC. Protein sequence: CASRLTGGDYGYTF.

By sample fraction, this clone is medium-sized. V usage is TRBV19 and J usage is TRBJ1-4, with 8 bases aligning to TRBD1. J lost 8 bases, V lost 5 bases, and 13 bases had no gene match. There are 16 residues in the CDR3. Per the germline V gene, CDR1 is LNHDA and CDR2 is SQIVND (reference sequence). CDR3 coding DNA: TGTGCCAGTAGTCTTCGGACAGGGAGCCCCGTGGAAAAACTGTTTTTT. Protein sequence: CASSLRTGSPVEKLFF.

The genes are TRBV23-1 and TRBJ1-6; D call uncertain. TRBV23-1 is given ORF status, its function remaining uncertain. The CDR3 sequence is 13 residues long. V lost 4 bases to trimming and J lost 10 bases, with 11 bases between them. The CDR3 loop is CASSLGTYSPLHF. The DNA for the CDR3 is TGCGCCAGCAGTCTCGGTACGTACTCACCCCTCCACTTT.

This clone was seen only a few times. The gene calls are TRBV6-7 and TRBJ1-1, with 12 bases fitting TRBD1. TRBV6-7 is identified as an open reading frame with a role that is uncertain. The CDR3 is 16 amino acids. J was trimmed by 7 bases and V by 2 bases; bases with no gene match: 8. CDR3 sequence: CASSYTRDRGRDEAFF. CDR3 nucleotides: TGTGCCAGCAGTTACACTCGGGACAGGGGGCGCGATGAAGCTTTCTTT.

This clone was counted a few times. The gene calls are TRBV30 and TRBJ2-7; D remains unclear. The V gene's germline CDR1 is GTSNPN and CDR2 SVGIG (reference sequence). The CDR3 loop spans 11 amino acids. Between the trimmed V and J ends, which lost 3 bases and 7 bases, there was a span of 10 bases. CDR3 protein: CAWSPRLEQYF. CDR3 DNA sequence: TGTGCCTGGAGCCCGAGGTTGGAGCAGTACTTC.

The chain has TRBV11-3 and TRBJ2-3; D gene uncertain. Per the germline V gene, CDR1 is SGHNT and CDR2 is YENEEA. The CDR3 sequence is 16 residues long. Trimming left V 2 bases short and J 2 bases short, with 14 bases between. The DNA of the CDR3 is TGTGCCAGCAGCTTACGGCCCGGCGTAGCCACAGATACGCAGTATTTT. Its protein is CASSLRPGVATDTQYF.

A few counts support this clone. V is TRBV11-3 and J is TRBJ1-3; D may be TRBD1 (5 bases). This CDR3 is built from 15 residues. V was clipped by 5 bases and J by 1 base, with 12 bases between them. Per the germline V gene, CDR1 is SGHNT and CDR2 is YENEEA. The CDR3: CASSTPGESGNTIYF. CDR3 nucleotides: TGTGCCAGCAGCACGCCGGGGGAGTCTGGAAACACCATATATTTT.

This clone was seen only a few times. This chain uses TRBV10-2 with TRBJ2-1, with a possible D match to TRBD2 (6 bases). The CDR3 loop spans 15 amino acids. Trimming removed 4 bases at V and 5 bases at J, with 15 bases between. Germline V gene lookup returns CDR1 WSHSY and CDR2 SAAADI. The CDR3 DNA reads TGCGCCAGCAGTGCCCACGGGGGACTGGACAATGAGCAGTTCTTC. It translates to CASSAHGGLDNEQFF.

This clone was detected only a few times. This sequence joins TRBV11-3 and TRBJ2-1; the D gene is possibly TRBD1 (5 bases). The CDR3 contains 14 residues. V lost 6 bases to trimming and J lost 2 bases, with 11 bases between them. The germline CDR1 and CDR2 sequences are SGHNT and YENEEA. CDR3 nucleotides: TGTGCCAGCAGTTATACAGGAACCTACAATGAGCAGTTCTTC. Amino acid sequence: CASSYTGTYNEQFF. Full variable domain (outside the CDR3, taken from reference TRBV11-3 and TRBJ2-1): EAGVVQSPRYKIIEKKQPVAFWCNPISGHNTLYWYLQNLGQGPELLIRYENEEAVDDSQLPKDRFSAERLKGVDSTLKIQPAELGDSAVYLCASSYTGTYNEQFFGPGTRLTVL.

Only a few counts were recorded for this clone. The J gene is TRBJ2-6, the V gene TRBV15, with D possibly called TRBD1 or TRBD2 (5 bases each). The CDR3 sequence is 16 residues long. V was trimmed by 0 bases and J by 4 bases, leaving 10 bases between them. Germline-derived CDR1 and CDR2 are LNHNV and YYDKDF (reference sequence). CDR3 sequence: CATSRDRGAGANVLTF. The CDR3 region has the DNA TGTGCCACCAGCAGAGATCGAGGGGCCGGGGCCAACGTCCTGACTTTC.

This sequence joins TRBV6-8 and TRBJ2-3; D is possibly TRBD2 (6 bases). CDR1 MNHGY and CDR2 SAAAGT come from the germline V gene. Trimming removed 4 bases at V and 5 bases at J, with 7 bases between. The CDR3 is 12 residues long. CDR3 region: CASSWRGDTQYF. The CDR3 nucleotides are TGTGCCAGCAGTTGGAGGGGAGATACGCAGTATTTT.

The sample holds a few counts of this clone. The chain joins TRBV9 to TRBJ1-4, with D maybe TRBD1 (6 bases). V gave up 5 bases and J gave up 8 bases, with 16 bases separating them. Germline V gives CDR1 SGDLS, CDR2 YYNGEE. The CDR3 contains 14 residues. The CDR3 loop is CASSLLGQGEKLFF. In nucleotides, the CDR3 is TGTGCCAGCAGTCTATTAGGGCAGGGGGAAAAACTGTTTTTT.

This clone is labeled as large (0.1 to 1%). The chain carries TRBV4-1 and TRBJ1-1; 9 nucleotides align to TRBD1. V shed 3 bases and J 7 bases; nucleotides not matched to a gene: 9. The germline CDR1 and CDR2 sequences are MGHRA and YSYEKL. The CDR3 has 15 amino acids. The CDR3 region is CASSHHTGGAGEAFF. The CDR3 nucleotides read TGCGCCAGCAGCCATCATACAGGGGGCGCGGGTGAAGCTTTCTTT.

The V gene is TRBV9, the J gene TRBJ2-7; D is unresolved. Germline assignment: CDR1 SGDLS and CDR2 YYNGEE. The CDR3 runs 15 residues. Trimming stripped 0 bases from V and 2 bases from J, with 12 bases between. CDR3 sequence (DNA): TGTGCCAGCAGCGTAGGAGGTAGGCCAACCTACGAGCAGTACTTC. Amino acids: CASSVGGRPTYEQYF.

The chain couples TRBV28 to TRBJ1-1; D might be TRBD1 (5 bases). This CDR3 is 14 amino acids long. Per germline, CDR1 MDHEN and CDR2 SYDVKM. V lost 4 bases and J lost 4, with 13 bases in between. The CDR3 DNA reads as TGTGCCAGCAGTTATACAGGTCTTACCACTGAAGCTTTCTTT. Its translation is CASSYTGLTTEAFF. Using reference TRBV28 and TRBJ1-1 for the parts outside the CDR3, the full variable domain is DVKVTQSSRYLVKRTGEKVFLECVQDMDHENMFWYRQDPGLGLRLIYFSYDVKMKEKGDIPEGYSVSREKKERFSLILESASTNQTSMYLCASSYTGLTTEAFFGQGTRLTVV.